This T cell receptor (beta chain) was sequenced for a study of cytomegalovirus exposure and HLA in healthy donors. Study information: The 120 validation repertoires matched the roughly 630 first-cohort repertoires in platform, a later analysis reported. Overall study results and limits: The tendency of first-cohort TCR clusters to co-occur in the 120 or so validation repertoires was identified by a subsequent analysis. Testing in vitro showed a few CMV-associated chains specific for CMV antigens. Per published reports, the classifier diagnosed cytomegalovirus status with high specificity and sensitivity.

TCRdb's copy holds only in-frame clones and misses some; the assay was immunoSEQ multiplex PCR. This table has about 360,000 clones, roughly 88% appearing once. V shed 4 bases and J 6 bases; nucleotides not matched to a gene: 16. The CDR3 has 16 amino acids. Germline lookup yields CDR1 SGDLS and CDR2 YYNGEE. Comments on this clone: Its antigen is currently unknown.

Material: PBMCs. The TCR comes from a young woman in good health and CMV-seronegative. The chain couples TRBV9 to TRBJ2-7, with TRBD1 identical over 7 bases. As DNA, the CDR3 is TGTGCCAGCAGCAAAAGAACCGGGACAGCCGGCGGCGAGCAGTACTTC. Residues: CASSKRTGTAGGEQYF. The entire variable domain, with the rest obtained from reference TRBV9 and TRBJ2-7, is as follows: DSGVTQTPKHLITATGQRVTLRCSPRSGDLSVYWYQQSLDQGLQFLIQYYNGEERAKGNILERFSAQQFPDLHSELNLSSLELGDSALYFCASSKRTGTAGGEQYFGPGTRLTVT.